One and the same sample provided the 26 T cell receptor beta chains below, sequenced in a study of blood T cell repertoires in COVID-19. Repertoires were generated with immunoSEQ multiplex PCR, while TCRdb's copy carries only in-frame clones and drops some. This table holds 140,000 or so clones, roughly 83% found once. The sequenced sample consisted of peripheral blood. These receptor sequences come from a woman older than 75 with acute or convalescent COVID-19.

This chain connects TRBV7-9 to TRBJ1-2; D is unresolved. In germline, CDR1 is SEHNR, CDR2 FQNEAQ (reference sequence). The CDR3 has 12 residues. Trimming left V 11 bases short and J 1 base short, with 11 bases between. The CDR3 sequence: CAGGNINYGYTF. CDR3 DNA: TGTGCCGGAGGGAATATTAACTATGGCTACACCTTC.

This rearrangement joins TRBV3-1 (or the pseudogene TRBV3-2) to TRBJ1-6; D is unclear. Germline assignment: CDR1 LGHDT and CDR2 YNNKEL (reference sequence). The CDR3 consists of 13 residues. Trimming took off 0 bases at V and 14 bases at J, with 11 bases between the two ends. The CDR3 loop reads CASSQDRMGSLHF. CDR3 coding DNA: TGTGCCAGCAGCCAAGATCGTATGGGCTCCCTCCACTTT.

The J gene is TRBJ1-1, the V gene TRBV3-1 (or the pseudogene TRBV3-2), with 9 bases that match TRBD1. Trimming cost V 2 bases and J 4 bases; bases outside gene matches: 20. This CDR3 has 20 residues. CDR1 LGHDT and CDR2 YNNKEL come from the germline V gene (reference sequence). In nucleotides, the CDR3 is TGTGCCAGCAGCCAATGGGGGCGTTCCACCGGGACAGGGAAAAGCACTGAAGCTTTCTTT. Amino acids: CASSQWGRSTGTGKSTEAFF.

The table lists this clone with a few counts. The chain combines TRBV29-1 with TRBJ1-5; TRBD1 matches at 10 bases. There are 13 residues in the CDR3. Germline V gene lookup returns CDR1 SQVTM and CDR2 ANQGSEA. V dropped 6 bases and J dropped 7; count of bases not matched to a gene: 6. The CDR3 DNA is TGCAGCGTAGACAGGGGGCTAGGGCAGCCCCAGCATTTT. Amino acids: CSVDRGLGQPQHF.

In this sample, this clone turned up once. The gene calls are TRBV18 and TRBJ2-5; D is possibly TRBD2 (6 bases). Germline-derived CDR1 and CDR2 are KGHSH and LQKENI. V was cut by 3 bases and J by 3 bases, with 8 bases left in between. CDR3 length: 13 amino acids. Written as DNA, the CDR3 is TGTGCCAGCTCACCTGCGGGGAAAGAGACCCAGTACTTC. Protein product: CASSPAGKETQYF. The complete variable domain, with remaining parts taken from reference TRBV18 and TRBJ2-5, reads NAGVMQNPRHLVRRRGQEARLRCSPMKGHSHVYWYRQLPEEGLKFMVYLQKENIIDESGMPKERFSAEFPKEGPSILRIQQVVRGDSAAYFCASSPAGKETQYFGPGTRLLVL.

The chain couples TRBV29-1 to TRBJ2-1; TRBD1 matches 7 bases. J lost 3 bases, V lost 6 bases, and 8 bases had no gene match. The CDR3 consists of 14 residues. Germline V gene lookup returns CDR1 SQVTM and CDR2 ANQGSEA. The CDR3 DNA follows: TGCAGCGTCCCCGGGACAGACGTCTACAATGAGCAGTTCTTC. This translates into CSVPGTDVYNEQFF.

The chain employs TRBV5-1 and TRBJ1-1, with D tentatively TRBD1 (6 bases). Looked up from germline, CDR1 is SGHRS and CDR2 is YFSETQ. The CDR3 extends over 14 amino acids. V was cut by 4 bases and J by 4 bases, with 14 bases left in between. In nucleotides, the CDR3 is TGCGCCAGCAGCGAACAGGGCGGTGGCACTGAAGCTTTCTTT. The encoded protein is CASSEQGGGTEAFF.

V and J are TRBV27 and TRBJ1-5; TRBD1 matches 9 bases. The CDR3 is made up of 14 amino acids. From germline, CDR1 is MNHEY and CDR2 SMNVEV (reference sequence). Germline trimming cut 6 bases from V and 4 bases from J; bases unmatched to any gene: 4. CDR3 in DNA: TGTGCCAGCAGCCCCGACAGGGGGAATCAGCCCCAGCATTTT. This sequence encodes CASSPDRGNQPQHF.

To note about this clone: One end of the junction fails to match germline, which may point to a read error. The V and J genes are TRBV5-8 and TRBJ1-5; no definite D call. This CDR3 spans 12 amino acids. The germline CDR1 and CDR2 sequences are SGHTS and YDEGEE. CDR3 in DNA: TGTGCCACCAGCGGCCTCAATCAGCCCCAGCATTTT. Residues: CATSGLNQPQHF.

The rearrangement joins TRBV9 to TRBJ1-1; TRBD1 aligns across 7 bases. Germline V lookup: CDR1 SGDLS, CDR2 YYNGEE. This CDR3 region has 16 residues. V gave up 5 bases and J gave up 5 bases; unmatched junction bases: 15. The CDR3 is CASRVSKTGPMTEAFF. CDR3 in DNA: TGTGCCAGCAGAGTCTCTAAGACAGGGCCCATGACTGAAGCTTTCTTT. Combining the CDR3 with reference TRBV9 and TRBJ1-1 gives the whole variable domain DSGVTQTPKHLITATGQRVTLRCSPRSGDLSVYWYQQSLDQGLQFLIQYYNGEERAKGNILERFSAQQFPDLHSELNLSSLELGDSALYFCASRVSKTGPMTEAFFGQGTRLTVV.

J is TRBJ2-3 and V is TRBV5-1, with D unclear. CDR3 length: 14 residues. The V gene lost 0 bases and the J gene lost 3 bases, with 8 bases spanning the gap. Germline V CDR1 and CDR2: SGHRS, YFSETQ. The CDR3 DNA is TGCGCCAGCAGCTTGGCCTTGGAGACAGATACGCAGTATTTT. Translating gives CASSLALETDTQYF.

V gene TRBV7-8 combines with J gene TRBJ2-1; D is unclear. The CDR3 sequence is 15 residues long. With 1 base removed from V and 0 bases from J, the gap between germline ends came to 7 bases. Germline V gene sequence: CDR1 SGHVS, CDR2 FQNEAQ. As DNA, the CDR3 is TGTGCCAGCAGCTTAGTGCCAGGCTCCTACAATGAGCAGTTCTTC. Its translation: CASSLVPGSYNEQFF.

The table lists this clone with a few counts. The chain is built from TRBV28 and TRBJ2-7; a possible D gene is TRBD2 (6 bases). The germline CDR1 and CDR2 sequences are MDHEN and SYDVKM. The CDR3 length is 14 residues. V was cut by 0 bases and J by 4 bases, with 10 bases left in between. The CDR3 bases are TGTGCCAGCAGTTTATGGGGGCGGGGTTACGAGCAGTACTTC. Residues: CASSLWGRGYEQYF.

J is TRBJ1-2 and V is TRBV29-1; D call uncertain. The germline V gene encodes CDR1 SQVTM and CDR2 ANQGSEA. The CDR3 spans 13 residues. Trimming left V 2 bases short and J 2 bases short, with 9 bases between. Written as DNA, the CDR3 is TGCAGCGTTGAATATGACACGAACTATGGCTACACCTTC. Protein: CSVEYDTNYGYTF. Full variable domain (rest looked up from reference TRBV29-1 and TRBJ1-2): SAVISQKPSRDICQRGTSLTIQCQVDSQVTMMFWYRQQPGQSLTLIATANQGSEATYESGFVIDKFPISRPNLTFSTLTVSNMSPEDSSIYLCSVEYDTNYGYTFGSGTRLTVV.

The chain employs TRBV7-9 and TRBJ1-1; unclear D gene. V was shortened by 5 bases and J by 2 bases, with 15 bases between the two germline ends. The CDR3 covers 15 residues. Germline V gives CDR1 SEHNR, CDR2 FQNEAQ (reference sequence). CDR3 bases: TGTGCCAGCAGCCGTTCCCCAGAGGTAAACACTGAAGCTTTCTTT. This codes for CASSRSPEVNTEAFF.

This sequence joins TRBV7-9 and TRBJ1-6; D not resolved. CDR1 is SEHNR and CDR2 is FQNEAQ in the germline V gene (reference sequence). Trimming stripped 6 bases from V and 3 bases from J, with 12 bases between. The CDR3 runs 15 residues. The CDR3 spells CASRDRDYYNSPLHF. The CDR3 DNA is TGTGCCAGCAGGGACCGGGATTACTATAATTCACCCCTCCACTTT.

The chain combines TRBV13 with TRBJ2-1; D possibly corresponds to TRBD1 (6 bases). Germline V lookup: CDR1 PRHDT, CDR2 FYEKMQ (reference sequence). V lost 8 bases, J lost 5 bases, and 16 bases lay in between. The CDR3 contains 14 residues. CDR3: CASGEQHRDNEQFF. The CDR3 DNA sequence: TGTGCCAGCGGCGAACAGCACAGGGACAATGAGCAGTTCTTC.

The chain recombines TRBV2 with TRBJ2-6, with TRBD2 identical over 8 bases. CDR1 is SNHLY, CDR2 FYNNEI, per germline. This CDR3 is built from 16 residues. V shed 4 bases and J 2 bases; nucleotides not matched to a gene: 4. CDR3 DNA sequence: TGTGCCAGCAGTGGCCGAGCGGGGGCTGGGGCCAACGTCCTGACTTTC. It is translated as CASSGRAGAGANVLTF.

This chain joins TRBV2 and TRBJ2-3, with 7 bases fitting TRBD1. There are 15 residues in the CDR3. V shed 7 bases and J 4 bases; nucleotides not matched to a gene: 11. Germline V gene sequence: CDR1 SNHLY, CDR2 FYNNEI. CDR3 sequence: CASTFTGATADTQYF. In DNA, the CDR3 is TGTGCCAGCACATTTACAGGGGCGACGGCAGATACGCAGTATTTT.

V gene TRBV12-2 combines with J gene TRBJ1-6; the listed D gene, TRBD1, was not tested against the DNA. TRBV12-2 is a recognized pseudogene. This CDR3 comprises 15 residues. DNA of the CDR3: TGTGCAAGTCGCTTGGGGACAGGGCATAATTCACCCCTCCACTTT. Translation gives CASRLGTGHNSPLHF.

This chain joins TRBV18 and TRBJ1-5; D possibly corresponds to TRBD1 (6 bases). V lost 2 bases and J lost 2, with 13 bases in between. Per the germline V gene, CDR1 is KGHSH and CDR2 is LQKENI. The CDR3 totals 16 residues. The CDR3 protein is CASSPDTGIGNQPQHF. Written as DNA, the CDR3 is TGTGCCAGCTCACCAGATACAGGGATTGGCAATCAGCCCCAGCATTTT.

The CDR3 region is CASSPITGHPDGKNIQYF. The CDR3 DNA reads TGTGCCAGCAGTCCAATTACAGGGCACCCGGACGGCAAAAACATTCAGTACTTC. The chain employs TRBV27 and TRBJ2-4, with D tentatively TRBD1 (6 bases). CDR3 length: 18 residues. Trimming took 5 bases from V and 3 from J, leaving 23 bases between them. Per the germline V gene, CDR1 is MNHEY and CDR2 is SMNVEV (reference sequence).

The chain recombines TRBV9 with TRBJ2-1, with D possibly TRBD2 on 7 matching bases. This CDR3 comprises 16 residues. From germline, CDR1 is SGDLS and CDR2 YYNGEE. V lost 2 bases and J 2 bases, leaving 14 bases between the germline ends. Here the CDR3 reads CASSVGGGGAYNEQFF. For the CDR3, the DNA is TGTGCCAGCAGCGTCGGGGGCGGGGGTGCCTACAATGAGCAGTTCTTC.

CDR3 bases: TGTGCCAGCAGCGAAGGACAGAGCACTGAAGCTTTCTTT. It is translated as CASSEGQSTEAFF. The rearrangement uses TRBV9 and TRBJ1-1, with TRBD1 as a possible D gene (6 bases). Per the germline V gene, CDR1 is SGDLS and CDR2 is YYNGEE. The CDR3 consists of 13 residues. With 3 bases removed from V and 4 bases from J, the gap between germline ends came to 10 bases.

The chain couples TRBV2 to TRBJ1-1; TRBD1 might be the D (6 bases). Germline CDR1 reads SNHLY; CDR2 reads FYNNEI. This CDR3 has 13 residues. V was clipped by 7 bases and J by 7 bases, with 16 bases between them. CDR3 protein: CASNLQGRDEAFF. Written as DNA, the CDR3 is TGTGCCAGCAACTTACAGGGTAGGGATGAAGCTTTCTTT. The whole variable domain, remainder taken from reference TRBV2 and TRBJ1-1, is EPEVTQTPSHQVTQMGQEVILRCVPISNHLYFYWYRQILGQKVEFLVSFYNNEISEKSEIFDDQFSVERPDGSNFTLKIRSTKLEDSAMYFCASNLQGRDEAFFGQGTRLTVV.

V gene TRBV6-1 combines with J gene TRBJ1-5; 11 nucleotides match TRBD1. CDR1 MNHNS and CDR2 SASEGT come from the germline V gene. The length of the CDR3 is 16 residues. J gave up 0 bases and V 4 bases, and 2 bases lay outside the gene matches. For the CDR3, the DNA is TGTGCCAGCAGTGCGGGACAGGGGGATAGCAATCAGCCCCAGCATTTT. Protein product: CASSAGQGDSNQPQHF.